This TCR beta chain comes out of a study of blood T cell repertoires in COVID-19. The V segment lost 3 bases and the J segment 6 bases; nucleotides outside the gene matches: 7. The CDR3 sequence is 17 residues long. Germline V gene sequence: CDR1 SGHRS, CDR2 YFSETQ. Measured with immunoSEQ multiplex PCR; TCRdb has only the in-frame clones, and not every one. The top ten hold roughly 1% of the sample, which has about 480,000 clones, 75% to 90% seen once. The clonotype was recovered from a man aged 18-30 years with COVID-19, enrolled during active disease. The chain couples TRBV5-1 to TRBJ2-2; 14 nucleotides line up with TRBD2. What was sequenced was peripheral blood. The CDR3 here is CASSSGTSGGVAGELFF. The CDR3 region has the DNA TGCGCCAGCAGCTCCGGGACTAGCGGGGGTGTCGCCGGGGAGCTGTTTTTT.